Presented here are 7 T cell receptor beta chains from one specimen sequenced in a study of blood T cell repertoires in COVID-19. Sequencing was performed with immunoSEQ multiplex PCR; in TCRdb, only in-frame clones are kept and a portion is missing. The data show about 99,000 clones, with around 84% seen just once and approximately 13% held by the top ten. What was sequenced was peripheral blood. These receptors were taken from a woman aged 60-70 years in a cohort sampled during active or convalescent COVID-19.

The chain couples TRBV6-5 to TRBJ1-3; 7 nucleotides agree with TRBD1. CDR3 length: 16 residues. The germline CDR1 and CDR2 sequences are MNHEY and SVGAGI. J was trimmed by 2 bases and V by 0 bases; bases with no gene match: 4. The CDR3 DNA is TGTGCCAGCAGTTACTCGCCCACAGGGGCTGGAAACACCATATATTTT. Protein: CASSYSPTGAGNTIYF.

The J gene is TRBJ2-7, the V gene TRBV6-5; 9 nucleotides align to TRBD1. CDR3 length equals 14 residues. J was trimmed by 7 bases and V by 6 bases; bases with no gene match: 10. Germline V gene lookup returns CDR1 MNHEY and CDR2 SVGAGI. The CDR3 loop is CASSSPGTGNEQYF. The CDR3, as DNA: TGTGCCAGCAGCAGTCCCGGGACAGGGAATGAGCAGTACTTC.

The rearrangement links TRBV3-1 (or the pseudogene TRBV3-2) to TRBJ2-1; the D is unclear. This CDR3 is built from 14 residues. V was trimmed by 4 bases and J by 6 bases, leaving 13 bases between them. Germline CDR1 and CDR2: LGHDT and YNNKEL (reference sequence). In nucleotides, the CDR3 is TGTGCCAGCAGCCTTACGTCTCGGGTCAATGAGCAGTTCTTC. This encodes CASSLTSRVNEQFF.

This clone was seen once. The chain uses TRBV7-8 and TRBJ2-5; maybe TRBD2 (6 bases). The CDR3 is 14 amino acids. V lost 5 bases and J lost 5, with 15 bases in between. The germline V gene encodes CDR1 SGHVS and CDR2 FQNEAQ. This CDR3 is CASSGQGGGETQYF. The CDR3 nucleotides read TGTGCCAGCAGCGGCCAGGGAGGTGGGGAGACCCAGTACTTC.

The rearrangement joins TRBV3-1 (or the pseudogene TRBV3-2) to TRBJ1-2, with TRBD1 as a possible D gene (6 bases). Germline V CDR1 and CDR2: LGHDT, YNNKEL (reference sequence). This CDR3 has 16 amino acids. Trimming removed 4 bases from V and 2 bases from J, with 17 bases in between. The CDR3, as DNA: TGTGCCAGCAGCCTTGGGGGGGGGCATAGGAACTATGGCTACACCTTC. Protein sequence: CASSLGGGHRNYGYTF.

This sequence joins TRBV12-5 and TRBJ2-5; D is perhaps TRBD2 (6 bases). The J call is doubtful: the DNA matches TRBJ2-7 better. This CDR3 region has 15 residues. Germline V gene lookup returns CDR1 LGHNT and CDR2 FRNRAP. CDR3 protein: CASGPYVRGYDEQYF. CDR3 bases: TGTGCTAGTGGTCCCTATGTGCGGGGCTATGACGAGCAGTACTTC.

The chain uses TRBV29-1 and TRBJ1-1; TRBD1 matches 8 bases. The CDR3 contains 12 residues. Germline assignment: CDR1 SQVTM and CDR2 ANQGSEA. V shed 7 bases, J shed 1 base, and the junction held 2 bases outside the gene matches. CDR3 amino acids: CSADRGNTEAFF. CDR3 coding DNA: TGCAGCGCTGACAGGGGGAACACTGAAGCTTTCTTT.